This TCR beta chain emerged from a study of technical replicates of blood from a handful of donors. A single count supports this clone. The table came from immunoSEQ multiplex PCR; TCRdb's copy has only in-frame clones and leaves some out. The table has approximately 76,000 clones, 97% seen once. This CDR3 comprises 13 residues. Germline V gene lookup returns CDR1 WNHNN and CDR2 SYGVQD (reference sequence). V was trimmed by 3 bases and J by 8 bases, leaving 10 bases between them. This receptor was obtained from a human donor in good health. The chain uses TRBV10-1 and TRBJ1-4; D gene ambiguous. The sequenced sample consisted of T cells isolated from PBMCs. The CDR3: CASSERTGEKLFF. Here the CDR3 DNA reads TGCGCCAGCAGTGAACGGACGGGGGAAAAACTGTTTTTT.